This T cell receptor (beta chain) is drawn from a study of T cells in Graves' hyperthyroidism and ophthalmopathy. TCR beta CDR3 sequences were amplified from RNA transcripts. The TCR CDR3 first-round RT-PCR relied on the HTBI primer set. TCRdb fed the multiplex PCR reads into MiXCR, producing one record per CDR3 protein. The repertoire consists of about 770,000 distinct CDR3 sequences, with about 17% occurring once and the leading ten covering approximately 16%. Details on this clonotype: The germline gene is not matched at one end of the junction; a read error may be the cause.

This CDR3 has 16 residues. Germline CDR1 reads LNHNV; CDR2 reads YYDKDF (reference sequence). Sequenced material: blood. This chain joins TRBV15 and TRBJ2-5; 9 bases fit TRBD1. The sequence came from a woman between 50 and 59 years old with Graves' hyperthyroidism that later progressed to Graves' ophthalmopathy. The CDR3: CATSRDVGQGQEAQYF. The CDR3 DNA sequence: TGTGCCACCAGCAGAGATGTGGGACAGGGCCAAGAGGCCCAGTACTTC.